One and the same sample provided the 2 T cell receptor beta chains below, sequenced in a study of T cell clones after liver transplantation. Measured with immunoSEQ multiplex PCR; TCRdb has only the in-frame clones, and not every one. The sample shows tens of thousands of clones, roughly 92% of them seen only once. This specimen consisted of CD4+ T cells from blood, obtained about 26 months after liver transplant. These receptors came from a human patient who received a liver transplant. Some T cells may be graft donor cells.

V usage is TRBV18 and J usage is TRBJ2-7; D may be TRBD2 (6 bases). Trimming pared 8 bases from V and 4 bases from J, leaving 15 bases between. The germline gives CDR1 KGHSH, CDR2 LQKENI. This CDR3 spans 13 amino acids. CDR3 region: CASAGGELYEQYF. The CDR3 region has the DNA TGTGCCAGCGCCGGGGGAGAGCTGTACGAGCAGTACTTC.

To note about this clone: It may be a read error: a sequence one base away is much more abundant. The chain joins TRBV7-6 to TRBJ2-5; 8 nucleotides agree with TRBD1. Germline V CDR1 and CDR2: SGHVS, FNYEAQ. The CDR3 is 13 residues long. The J segment lost 5 bases and the V segment lost 5 bases, leaving 4 bases of the junction unmatched. In DNA form, the CDR3 reads TGTGCCAGCAGCACCAGACAGGGGGAGACCCAGTACTTC. Translated, it gives CASSTRQGETQYF.